This TCR beta chain was obtained from a study of cytomegalovirus exposure and HLA in healthy donors. The PCR made use of 60 Vbeta and 13 Jbeta primers. Using immunoSEQ multiplex PCR, the repertoire was profiled, and TCRdb retains in-frame clones only, with some absent. The data show fewer than 150,000 clones, 65% to 85% seen once. Losses at the gene ends were 4 bases for V and 4 bases for J; bases not matched to a gene: 7. Germline assignment: CDR1 SGHNT and CDR2 YYREEE (reference sequence). This CDR3 has 16 residues. This TCR was sampled from a man in his forties or fifties in good health and CMV-seropositive. The specimen was PBMCs. The J gene is TRBJ2-2, the V gene TRBV5-4, with 10 bases matching TRBD2. In DNA, the CDR3 is TGTGCCAGCAGCCCCGGACTAGCGGTCGTCACCGGGGAGCTGTTTTTT. The encoded protein is CASSPGLAVVTGELFF.